Below, 13 T cell receptor beta chains from the same sample are listed, as sequenced in a study of OX40 agonist ivuxolimab in advanced cancers. Generated by immunoSEQ multiplex PCR, the TCRdb table keeps only in-frame clones and is missing some. The sample consists of 55,000 to 65,000 clones, 80% to 90% of them appearing once. The sample was CD4+ or CD8+ T cells sorted from blood, taken in a trial of the OX40 agonist ivuxolimab. The receptors come from an adult with an advanced solid tumor such as melanoma, head and neck, liver or kidney cancer.

V and J are TRBV5-5 and TRBJ1-3; no clear D gene. V lost 4 bases and J 4 bases, leaving 18 bases between the germline ends. CDR3 length: 16 amino acids. Germline V CDR1 and CDR2: SGHKS, YYEKEE (reference sequence). The CDR3 bases are TGTGCCAGCAGCCGATATGGACTGGATTCGGGAAACACCATATATTTT. It specifies CASSRYGLDSGNTIYF. Looking up the rest from reference TRBV5-5 and TRBJ1-3 gives the full variable domain: DAGVTQSPTHLIKTRGQQVTLRCSPISGHKSVSWYQQVLGQGPQFIFQYYEKEERGRGNFPDRFSARQFPNYSSELNVNALLLGDSALYLCASSRYGLDSGNTIYFGEGSWLTVV.

This clone was counted between two and nine times. The chain has TRBV5-1 and TRBJ1-1; tentatively, D is TRBD1 (5 bases). The CDR3 contains 14 residues. V lost 7 bases to trimming and J lost 0 bases, with 13 bases between them. Germline-derived CDR1 and CDR2 are SGHRS and YFSETQ. The CDR3 loop reads CASLKEGMNTEAFF. The CDR3 region has the DNA TGCGCCAGCTTGAAGGAGGGGATGAACACTGAAGCTTTCTTT.

This chain joins TRBV7-2 and TRBJ2-5, with D perhaps given as TRBD1 or TRBD2 (5 bases each). The CDR3 extends over 12 amino acids. Germline V gene data show CDR1 as SGHTA and CDR2 as FQGNSA. V dropped 4 bases and J dropped 7 bases, with 10 bases sitting between them. For the CDR3, the DNA is TGTGCCAGCAGCTCGGGACCCCGGACCCAGTACTTC. It specifies CASSSGPRTQYF.

The V gene is TRBV5-4, the J gene TRBJ1-1; D not resolved. V was pared by 3 bases and J by 1 base, with 10 bases between. The CDR3 length is 14 residues. Germline CDR1 and CDR2: SGHNT and YYREEE (reference sequence). Here the CDR3 DNA reads TGTGCCAGCAGCTCTCCGGGATCGAACACTGAAGCTTTCTTT. This translates into CASSSPGSNTEAFF.

J is TRBJ1-3 and V is TRBV29-1, with TRBD1 as a possible D gene (6 bases). Germline V lookup: CDR1 SQVTM, CDR2 ANQGSEA. CDR3 length: 14 amino acids. V dropped 7 bases and J dropped 1 base, with 14 bases sitting between them. As DNA, the CDR3 is TGCAGCGCCGAAAGGGGGGGGTCTGGAAACACCATATATTTT. Residues: CSAERGGSGNTIYF.

CDR3 nucleotides: TGTGCCAGCAACGGCGGGAGGCTCGGCACCGGGGAGCTGTTTTTT. Translating gives CASNGGRLGTGELFF. The rearrangement links TRBV7-9 to TRBJ2-2; 8 bases are shared with TRBD2. The CDR3 has 15 amino acids. Germline-derived CDR1 and CDR2 are SEHNR and FQNEAQ (reference sequence). Trimming at V came to 7 bases and at J to 4 bases, leaving 8 bases not matched to a gene.

This clone has just one count. The CDR3 loop reads CASSPRTGGDIQYF. DNA of the CDR3: TGTGCCAGCAGCCCTCGGACAGGGGGCGACATTCAGTACTTC. The J gene is TRBJ2-4, the V gene TRBV7-2; 11 bases agree with TRBD1. Germline V gives CDR1 SGHTA, CDR2 FQGNSA. The CDR3 covers 14 residues. J lost 8 bases, V lost 5 bases, and 5 bases had no gene match.

V usage is TRBV2 and J usage is TRBJ1-4, with 11 bases matching TRBD1. Germline CDR1 is SNHLY and CDR2 is FYNNEI. The length of the CDR3 is 16 residues. The CDR3 DNA sequence: TGTGGAGGGGGACAGGGGGGTTTTACGCCTAATGAAAAACTGTTTTTT. Amino acid sequence: CGGGQGGFTPNEKLFF.

The V call is TRBV27, the J call TRBJ2-3; no definite D call. The CDR3 has 14 amino acids. Germline loops: CDR1 MNHEY, CDR2 SMNVEV (reference sequence). V lost 2 bases, J lost 2 bases, and 8 bases lay in between. The CDR3 protein is CASSLESATDTQYF. CDR3 in DNA: TGTGCCAGCAGTTTAGAGTCAGCCACAGATACGCAGTATTTT.

V gene TRBV11-2 combines with J gene TRBJ2-1; 13 bases match TRBD2. The CDR3 covers 16 residues. Germline V CDR1 and CDR2: SGHAT, FQNNGV. V dropped 5 bases and J dropped 7; count of bases not matched to a gene: 8. In DNA form, the CDR3 reads TGTGCCAGCAGCCAATACGGGACTAGCGGGACAAATGAGCAGTTCTTC. Its translation: CASSQYGTSGTNEQFF.

V gene TRBV7-8 combines with J gene TRBJ2-1, with D possibly matching TRBD2 (5 bases). The germline gives CDR1 SGHVS, CDR2 FQNEAQ. V was clipped by 1 base and J by 5 bases, with 15 bases between them. There are 16 residues in the CDR3. The CDR3 sequence is CASSLGVRAQNNEQFF. The CDR3 DNA reads TGTGCCAGCAGCTTAGGGGTGCGGGCCCAAAACAATGAGCAGTTCTTC.

The V gene is TRBV30, the J gene TRBJ2-7; 10 nucleotides line up with TRBD2. CDR3 size: 16 residues. In germline, CDR1 is GTSNPN, CDR2 SVGIG (reference sequence). The J segment lost 0 bases and the V segment lost 5 bases, leaving 10 bases of the junction unmatched. The CDR3 loop is CAWAGTSVLSSYEQYF. For the CDR3, the DNA is TGTGCCTGGGCCGGGACTAGCGTTCTAAGCTCCTACGAGCAGTACTTC.

A few counts support this clone. CDR3 sequence reads: CAIRQHGQDSMYGYTF. The CDR3 region has the DNA TGTGCCATCAGGCAGCACGGACAGGACTCTATGTATGGCTACACCTTC. J is TRBJ1-2 and V is TRBV10-3; 7 nucleotides line up with TRBD1. Germline trimming cut 6 bases from V and 5 bases from J; bases unmatched to any gene: 15. Germline lookup yields CDR1 ENHRY and CDR2 SYGVKD. CDR3 length: 16 amino acids.